Presented here are 28 T cell receptor beta chains from one specimen sequenced in a study of T cell clonotyping in hematopoietic cell transplantation (dated by TCRdb to about 2021). Taken with the paper, the label for time point translates to: 100 days after allo-HCT. The library was prepared using the immunoSEQ multiplex PCR assay. This immuneACCESS table, as held by TCRdb, lists in-frame sequences with V and J called but not all clones. Of the missing ones, under half trace to an unresolved V gene in checked studies; the others have no known cause. Across this sample there are about 5,700 clones, with 77% seen only once. The leading ten clones occupy under 30% of the sample. This specimen consisted of PBMCs, obtained 100 days after allogeneic stem cell transplant. The receptors originated from a male patient between 50 and 60 years old who had an allogeneic stem cell transplant from an unrelated donor, so the T cells may come from the graft donor. Some clones in this sample may be carry-over from other donors' samples.

The V gene is TRBV28, the J gene TRBJ1-4; D is unclear. Trimming removed 8 bases at V and 8 bases at J, with 24 bases between. The CDR3 is made up of 16 amino acids. CDR1 and CDR2 (germline): MDHEN, SYDVKM. In DNA, the CDR3 is TGTGCCAGCGACTCAAAGCACAGAGGGTTGGGCGAAAAACTGTTTTTT. It encodes CASDSKHRGLGEKLFF.

This chain connects TRBV9 to TRBJ2-5, with D perhaps matching TRBD1 or TRBD2 (5 bases each). CDR3 length: 15 residues. The germline CDR1 and CDR2 sequences are SGDLS and YYNGEE. Trimming took 0 bases from V and 5 from J, leaving 14 bases between them. CDR3 region: CASSVVASWGETQYF. For the CDR3, the DNA is TGTGCCAGCAGCGTAGTGGCTAGCTGGGGGGAGACCCAGTACTTC.

The CDR3 sequence is CASSLGARQPQHF. CDR3 coding DNA: TGTGCCAGCAGCTTAGGTGCCCGCCAGCCCCAGCATTTT. The rearrangement links TRBV7-2 to TRBJ1-5; D is unclear. The CDR3 is 13 residues long. Trimming stripped 1 base from V and 7 bases from J, with 8 bases between. CDR1 is SGHTA and CDR2 is FQGNSA in the germline V gene.

The chain recombines TRBV18 with TRBJ1-5; the D is unclear. V gave up 3 bases and J gave up 0 bases, with 6 bases separating them. The CDR3 is made up of 14 amino acids. CDR1 is KGHSH and CDR2 is LQKENI in the germline V gene. CDR3 loop: CASSPDYSNQPQHF. CDR3 nucleotide sequence: TGTGCCAGCTCACCCGACTATAGCAATCAGCCCCAGCATTTT. Based on the CDR3 plus reference TRBV18 and TRBJ1-5, the full variable domain is NAGVMQNPRHLVRRRGQEARLRCSPMKGHSHVYWYRQLPEEGLKFMVYLQKENIIDESGMPKERFSAEFPKEGPSILRIQQVVRGDSAAYFCASSPDYSNQPQHFGDGTRLSIL.

This chain uses TRBV11-1 with TRBJ2-1; D possibly matches TRBD1 or TRBD2 (5 bases each). V gave up 5 bases and J gave up 9 bases, with 20 bases separating them. The CDR3 has 15 residues. Germline assignment: CDR1 SGHAT and CDR2 FQDESV (reference sequence). The CDR3 reads CASSPRDGTRVEQFF. CDR3 DNA: TGTGCCAGCAGCCCAAGGGACGGGACGAGGGTTGAGCAGTTCTTC.

This clone has just a few counts. This chain uses TRBV4-3 with TRBJ2-1, with 9 bases identical to TRBD2. V shed 2 bases and J 9 bases; nucleotides not matched to a gene: 14. CDR3 length: 17 amino acids. Germline CDR1 and CDR2: LGHNA and YSLEER. CDR3 sequence (DNA): TGCGCCAGCAGCCAACACCGGACTAGCGAGTTTGGTGTTGAGCAGTTCTTC. Protein: CASSQHRTSEFGVEQFF.

This clone turned up a few times. This sequence joins TRBV29-1 and TRBJ2-7, with 7 positions matching TRBD1. The CDR3 consists of 12 residues. CDR1 and CDR2 from the germline V gene are SQVTM and ANQGSEA. Losses at the gene ends were 6 bases for V and 5 bases for J; bases not matched to a gene: 7. CDR3 coding DNA: TGCAGCGTCCGAGGGGGCGGCCACGAGCAGTACTTC. It encodes CSVRGGGHEQYF.

The chain is built from TRBV30 and TRBJ1-1; D remains ambiguous. Germline-derived CDR1 and CDR2 are GTSNPN and SVGIG (reference sequence). There are 13 residues in the CDR3. Trimming stripped 2 bases from V and 0 bases from J, with 7 bases between. The CDR3 region is CAWSRTVNTEAFF. In nucleotides, the CDR3 is TGTGCCTGGAGTCGTACGGTGAACACTGAAGCTTTCTTT.

This chain connects TRBV20-1 to TRBJ2-2; maybe TRBD1 (6 bases). The germline V gene has CDR1 DFQATT and CDR2 SNEGSKA (reference sequence). V dropped 4 bases and J dropped 6 bases, with 6 bases sitting between them. The CDR3 extends over 11 amino acids. CDR3 nucleotides: TGCAGTGCTACAGGGGCCGGGGAGCTGTTTTTT. It codes for CSATGAGELFF.

J is TRBJ2-7 and V is TRBV5-8; the D is unclear. Germline lookup yields CDR1 SGHTS and CDR2 YDEGEE. The V end lost 2 bases, the J end lost 6 bases, and 6 bases lay between the germline ends. This CDR3 spans 11 amino acids. CDR3 nucleotide sequence: TGTGCCAGCAGCTTTACCGCCGAGCAGTACTTC. The encoded protein is CASSFTAEQYF. Full variable domain (rest looked up from reference TRBV5-8 and TRBJ2-7): EAGVTQSPTHLIKTRGQQATLRCSPISGHTSVYWYQQALGLGLQFLLWYDEGEERNRGNFPPRFSGRQFPNYSSELNVNALELEDSALYLCASSFTAEQYFGPGTRLTVT.

This chain joins TRBV7-2 and TRBJ2-1; D may be TRBD2 (6 bases). V was cut by 7 bases and J by 9 bases, with 28 bases left in between. The CDR3 runs to 17 residues. Germline V gene data show CDR1 as SGHTA and CDR2 as FQGNSA. The CDR3 region has the DNA TGTGCCAGCACTATCCCCCGTGGCGGGATTGGTTACGGTGAGCAGTTCTTC. Amino acid sequence: CASTIPRGGIGYGEQFF.

In its sample, this clone was seen a few times. V is TRBV30 and J is TRBJ1-4; D gene unclear. V was cut by 4 bases and J by 8 bases, with 17 bases left in between. The CDR3 is made up of 14 amino acids. The germline CDR1 and CDR2 sequences are GTSNPN and SVGIG (reference sequence). The CDR3 here is CAWKFRPLGEKLFF. The CDR3 DNA is TGTGCCTGGAAATTTCGACCTTTGGGGGAAAAACTGTTTTTT.

This clone was seen more than once but under ten times. The CDR3 coding sequence is TGTGCCAGCAGCTTAGGGGGTGGTCGGCCCCAGCATTTT. This gives the protein CASSLGGGRPQHF. This chain joins TRBV7-2 and TRBJ1-5; D is uncertain. There are 13 residues in the CDR3. V lost 1 base, J lost 9 bases, and 10 bases lay in between. CDR1 and CDR2 (germline): SGHTA, FQGNSA.

This chain uses TRBV9 with TRBJ2-7; 8 bases are a match to TRBD2. The junction had 9 bases not matched to a gene; V was cut back by 5 bases and J by 5 bases. The CDR3 consists of 14 residues. Germline CDR1 SGDLS, CDR2 YYNGEE. The CDR3 sequence: CASSFPPGGDEQYF. CDR3 bases: TGTGCCAGCAGTTTTCCCCCGGGGGGGGACGAGCAGTACTTC.

The chain employs TRBV20-1 and TRBJ2-3; no firm D call. The CDR3 spans 11 residues. Germline V gene lookup returns CDR1 DFQATT and CDR2 SNEGSKA (reference sequence). Trimming removed 6 bases at V and 6 bases at J, with 10 bases between. This CDR3 reads CSAPSPDTQYF. The DNA of the CDR3 is TGCAGTGCCCCTAGTCCGGATACGCAGTATTTT.

The chain has TRBV6-4 and TRBJ1-2, with D hard to call. Trimming left V 5 bases short and J 4 bases short, with 26 bases between. This CDR3 region has 18 residues. Germline CDR1 MRHNA, CDR2 SNTAGT. CDR3 protein: CASSYEVLTHGRTYGYTF. CDR3 nucleotide sequence: TGTGCCAGCAGTTACGAGGTCCTCACACACGGAAGGACCTATGGCTACACCTTC.

The genes are TRBV6-4 and TRBJ2-3; 10 nucleotides align to TRBD2. The germline gives CDR1 MRHNA, CDR2 SNTAGT. The CDR3 loop spans 16 amino acids. V shed 3 bases, J shed 0 bases, and the junction held 3 bases outside the gene matches. CDR3 amino acids: CASSETAGGSTDTQYF. CDR3 nucleotide sequence: TGTGCCAGCAGTGAAACAGCGGGGGGGAGCACAGATACGCAGTATTTT.

In its sample, this clone was seen a few times. The V gene is TRBV27, the J gene TRBJ2-1; 7 nucleotides align to TRBD1. The CDR3 is 13 amino acids. With 2 bases clipped from V and 15 bases from J, the junction kept 10 bases outside the gene matches. CDR1 is MNHEY and CDR2 is SMNVEV in the germline V gene (reference sequence). The CDR3 region has the DNA TGTGCCAGCAGTTTAAATGACAGGGCCTATATGTTCTTC. This codes for CASSLNDRAYMFF.

V usage is TRBV2 and J usage is TRBJ1-1, with D unclear. CDR3 size: 13 residues. V lost 3 bases to trimming and J lost 0 bases, with 5 bases between them. CDR1 is SNHLY and CDR2 is FYNNEI in the germline V gene. The DNA for the CDR3 is TGTGCCAGCAGTGACTCTTTGAACACTGAAGCTTTCTTT. It specifies CASSDSLNTEAFF.

V is TRBV30 and J is TRBJ1-1; D is unclear. V was pared by 4 bases and J by 8 bases, with 17 bases between. Germline loops: CDR1 GTSNPN, CDR2 SVGIG (reference sequence). The CDR3 has 13 amino acids. CDR3 sequence reads: CAWNPRPDAEAFF. In DNA, the CDR3 is TGTGCCTGGAACCCCCGACCGGATGCCGAAGCTTTCTTT.

In this sample, this clone turned up a few times. This chain uses TRBV11-3 with TRBJ2-3; TRBD1 aligns across 7 bases. Unmatched junction bases numbered 5, after V lost 2 bases and J lost 3 bases. Germline V gene sequence: CDR1 SGHNT, CDR2 YENEEA. This CDR3 is built from 15 residues. CDR3 bases: TGTGCCAGCAGCTTAAGACAGGGCGGAACAGATACGCAGTATTTT. This gives the protein CASSLRQGGTDTQYF.

The chain joins TRBV5-1 to TRBJ1-2; D is possibly TRBD1 (5 bases). V was shortened by 7 bases and J by 6 bases, with 16 bases between the two germline ends. Germline V gene sequence: CDR1 SGHRS, CDR2 YFSETQ. This CDR3 is built from 13 residues. The CDR3 DNA reads as TGCGCCAGCGGTCGGGACGGATCAGATGGCTACACCTTC. Its translation is CASGRDGSDGYTF.

V and J are TRBV29-1 and TRBJ2-1; D gene ambiguous. This CDR3 has 14 amino acids. V dropped 7 bases and J dropped 0 bases, with 13 bases sitting between them. From germline, CDR1 is SQVTM and CDR2 ANQGSEA. CDR3 region: CSGRAANSYNEQFF. In DNA form, the CDR3 reads TGCAGCGGCCGTGCAGCGAACTCCTACAATGAGCAGTTCTTC.

This clone came up once. The junction differs from germline at one of its ends, possibly a read error. The chain couples TRBV5-6 to TRBJ2-7, with 12 positions matching TRBD2. The length of the CDR3 is 14 residues. Germline CDR1 and CDR2: SGHDT and YYEEEE. CDR3 region: CAISPRLAGGEQYF. CDR3 sequence (DNA): TGTGCCATCAGCCCTCGGCTAGCGGGAGGGGAGCAGTACTTC.

The chain employs TRBV13 and TRBJ2-7, with a weak D call TRBD2 (6 bases). The CDR3 totals 14 residues. From germline, CDR1 is PRHDT and CDR2 FYEKMQ (reference sequence). V lost 3 bases and J lost 3, with 12 bases in between. In DNA form, the CDR3 reads TGTGCCAGCAGCTTCGGTACGGGGGACTACGAGCAGTACTTC. Encoded protein: CASSFGTGDYEQYF.

The chain combines TRBV27 with TRBJ2-1; the D gene could be TRBD1 or TRBD2 (6 bases each). The V gene lost 4 bases and the J gene lost 6 bases, with 16 bases spanning the gap. This CDR3 spans 15 amino acids. CDR1 is MNHEY and CDR2 is SMNVEV in the germline V gene (reference sequence). Here the CDR3 DNA reads TGTGCCAGCAGTTCAATACAGGGCGGGATCAATGAGCAGTTCTTC. Its protein product is CASSSIQGGINEQFF.

The V and J genes are TRBV25-1 and TRBJ1-2; D gene unclear. Trimming left V 4 bases short and J 4 bases short, with 7 bases between. This CDR3 is built from 12 residues. Germline V gene sequence: CDR1 MGHDK, CDR2 SYGVNS. The CDR3 coding sequence is TGTGCCAGCAGTGCCCAGTCCTATGGCTACACCTTC. It translates to CASSAQSYGYTF.

This chain uses TRBV10-2 with TRBJ2-1; D is undetermined. Germline assignment: CDR1 WSHSY and CDR2 SAAADI. The ends were cut back, 0 bases at V and 8 bases at J, with 11 bases in the middle. There are 14 residues in the CDR3. In DNA, the CDR3 is TGCGCCAGCAGTGAGTCTGGGTTTCTCGATGAGCAGTTCTTC. Translating it yields CASSESGFLDEQFF.